The next 4 T cell receptor beta chains were all read from a single sample in a study of blood T cell repertoires in COVID-19. Method: immunoSEQ multiplex PCR; TCRdb's copy keeps in-frame clones and lacks some. The repertoire includes approximately 150,000 clones, around 78% of them detected once, and less than 2.5% sits in the top ten. The specimen was peripheral blood. The source of these receptors is a woman aged 55-69 years with acute or convalescent COVID-19.

V and J are TRBV18 and TRBJ1-5; 9 bases are a match to TRBD1. The CDR3 loop spans 16 amino acids. Germline-derived CDR1 and CDR2 are KGHSH and LQKENI. Trimming at V came to 6 bases and at J to 4 bases, leaving 10 bases not matched to a gene. The CDR3 spells CASSLAAGTGNQPQHF. The CDR3, as DNA: TGTGCCAGCTCCCTAGCCGCCGGGACAGGGAATCAGCCCCAGCATTTT.

V is TRBV4-1 and J is TRBJ2-3, with 8 positions matching TRBD1. Germline V gene data show CDR1 as MGHRA and CDR2 as YSYEKL. There are 15 residues in the CDR3. The junction had 9 bases not matched to a gene; V was cut back by 4 bases and J by 6 bases. The CDR3 here is CASSPRTGWGDTQYF. CDR3 nucleotides: TGCGCCAGCAGCCCTAGGACAGGGTGGGGGGATACGCAGTATTTT.

The chain recombines TRBV6-5 with TRBJ2-1, with D possibly being TRBD1 (5 bases). The V and J ends lost 2 bases and 5 bases respectively, with 7 bases between them. Germline V lookup: CDR1 MNHEY, CDR2 SVGAGI. The CDR3 has 13 amino acids. The CDR3 reads CASSYGRDNEQFF. The DNA of the CDR3 is TGTGCCAGCAGTTACGGCAGGGACAATGAGCAGTTCTTC.

The chain carries TRBV10-1 and TRBJ2-7; 9 bases are a match to TRBD2. V trimming: 7 bases; J trimming: 0 bases; junction bases outside the gene matches: 4. The CDR3 loop spans 14 amino acids. From germline, CDR1 is WNHNN and CDR2 SYGVQD (reference sequence). CDR3 DNA sequence: TGCGCCAGCACTAGAGCGGGGGGCTCCTACGAGCAGTACTTC. Protein: CASTRAGGSYEQYF.